The text below deals with one TCR beta chain. The antigen is unknown. Treatment noted: some 19 received Ad26.COV2.S at low or high dose, single or two shots; about 5 received placebo; per-sample allocation not given. The samples were gathered on day 63 after the first injection of vaccine or placebo. Recruitment in Boston yielded a donor of adult age, 18-55 years. Germline CDR1 and CDR2: ENHRY and SYGVKD. This CDR3 comprises 18 residues. V lost 3 bases and J lost 2; bases outside the gene matches: 12. Profiled with immunoSEQ multiplex PCR; TCRdb holds only in-frame clones, not every one. There are some 500,000 clones in the sample; roughly 89% occur only once, and 2.5% to 3% lies in the top ten. This sample stems from a study of Ad26.COV2.S vaccination and SARS-CoV-2 variants. Study-level background: Ad26.COV2.S was injected intramuscularly once or twice, 56 days apart. Overall study findings and caveats: The study found similar non-spike TCR breadth in vaccine and placebo recipients.

Sequencing used peripheral blood, obtained in a trial of Ad26.COV2.S vaccine versus placebo. The clonotype comes from a person aged 18 to 59 who received the Ad26.COV2.S COVID-19 vaccine or a placebo. The chain carries TRBV10-3 and TRBJ1-5; 8 bases fit TRBD1. The CDR3 DNA reads TGTGCCATCAGTGATCCAACAGGGGGAAGTATGGGCAATCAGCCCCAGCATTTT. Encoded protein: CAISDPTGGSMGNQPQHF.